These T cell receptor beta chains were read from a single sample in a study of blood T cell repertoires in COVID-19. TCRdb's copy holds only in-frame clones and misses some; the assay was immunoSEQ multiplex PCR. This table holds 350,000 to 550,000 clones, around nine tenths found once. Sequenced: peripheral blood. Receptors were obtained from a woman in her thirties with acute or convalescent COVID-19. Each CDR3 is given with its conserved first and last residue. The D gene is left open where the match is weak. Size is stated for part of the rows, as once, few or many counts, or as a class when the clone is expanded.

cdr3_aa: CASSQGQGRYEQYF; cdr3_nt: TGTGCCAGCAGCCAAGGACAGGGACGGTACGAGCAGTACTTC; j_call: TRBJ2-7; d_call: TRBD1; clone_size: NA; v_call: TRBV14
cdr3_aa: CASSSGTGRSYNEQFF; cdr3_nt: TGTGCCAGCAGTTCCGGGACAGGTAGATCCTACAATGAGCAGTTCTTC; j_call: TRBJ2-1; d_call: TRBD1; clone_size: NA; v_call: TRBV6-5
cdr3_aa: CASSRSGGGYGYTF; cdr3_nt: TGTGCCAGCAGCCGCTCGGGGGGAGGCTATGGCTACACCTTC; j_call: TRBJ1-2; d_call: NA; clone_size: few; v_call: TRBV7-9
cdr3_aa: CASSLHQETQYF; cdr3_nt: TGTGCCAGCAGTCTACACCAAGAGACCCAGTACTTC; j_call: TRBJ2-5; d_call: NA; clone_size: NA; v_call: TRBV12-3/TRBV12-4
cdr3_aa: CASSRGEGANVLTF; cdr3_nt: TGTGCCAGTAGTCGGGGGGAAGGGGCCAACGTCCTGACTTTC; j_call: TRBJ2-6; d_call: TRBD2; clone_size: NA; v_call: TRBV19
cdr3_aa: CAPGELHTEAFF; cdr3_nt: TGTGCCCCGGGGGAGTTGCACACTGAAGCTTTCTTT; j_call: TRBJ1-1; d_call: NA; clone_size: NA; v_call: TRBV2
cdr3_aa: CASSPGAGGSGETQYF; cdr3_nt: TGTGCCAGCAGCCCTGGAGCGGGGGGCAGTGGGGAGACCCAGTACTTC; j_call: TRBJ2-5; d_call: TRBD2; clone_size: NA; v_call: TRBV11-2
cdr3_aa: CASSQPGTDEAFF; cdr3_nt: TGCGCCAGCAGCCAACCTGGGACAGATGAAGCTTTCTTT; j_call: TRBJ1-1; d_call: TRBD1; clone_size: NA; v_call: TRBV4-1
cdr3_aa: CASRPRRTSETRGQETQYF; cdr3_nt: TGTGCCAGCAGACCTCGGCGGACTAGTGAAACTAGGGGCCAAGAGACCCAGTACTTC; j_call: TRBJ2-5; d_call: TRBD2; clone_size: NA; v_call: TRBV2
cdr3_aa: CASTWGGQGLHQPQHF; cdr3_nt: TGTGCCAGCACCTGGGGGGGACAGGGATTGCATCAGCCCCAGCATTTT; j_call: TRBJ1-5; d_call: TRBD1; clone_size: NA; v_call: TRBV28
cdr3_aa: CASRRDSLNTEAFF; cdr3_nt: TGTGCCAGCAGACGGGACAGCTTGAACACTGAAGCTTTCTTT; j_call: TRBJ1-1; d_call: TRBD1; clone_size: NA; v_call: TRBV28
cdr3_aa: CASSWVGGTEAFF; cdr3_nt: TGTGCCAGCTCATGGGTAGGAGGCACTGAAGCTTTCTTT; j_call: TRBJ1-1; d_call: NA; clone_size: few; v_call: TRBV18
cdr3_aa: CASSPIGGGTQYF; cdr3_nt: TGTGCCAGCAGCCCCATCGGAGGCGGTACGCAGTATTTT; j_call: TRBJ2-3; d_call: NA; clone_size: NA; v_call: TRBV3-1/TRBV3-2
cdr3_aa: CASSLGQELYNEQFF; cdr3_nt: TGTGCCAGCAGCCTAGGACAGGAGTTATACAATGAGCAGTTCTTC; j_call: TRBJ2-1; d_call: TRBD1; clone_size: few; v_call: TRBV7-2
cdr3_aa: CASSETGIGYGYTF; cdr3_nt: TGTGCCAGCAGCGAGACAGGAATAGGCTATGGCTACACCTTC; j_call: TRBJ1-2; d_call: NA; clone_size: NA; v_call: TRBV9
cdr3_aa: CASSLLGGARYEQYF; cdr3_nt: TGTGCCAGCAGTTTACTAGGGGGGGCGCGCTACGAGCAGTACTTC; j_call: TRBJ2-7; d_call: NA; clone_size: NA; v_call: TRBV28
cdr3_aa: CASRLAGTGPYNEQFF; cdr3_nt: TGTGCCAGCAGACTAGCCGGGACAGGCCCCTACAATGAGCAGTTCTTC; j_call: TRBJ2-1; d_call: TRBD1; clone_size: once; v_call: TRBV28
cdr3_aa: CASSEEAGGPNEQFF; cdr3_nt: TGTGCCAGCAGTGAGGAGGCGGGGGGGCCAAATGAGCAGTTCTTC; j_call: TRBJ2-1; d_call: TRBD2; clone_size: NA; v_call: TRBV2
cdr3_aa: CAWSPSGNTIYF; cdr3_nt: TGTGCCTGGAGTCCCTCGGGAAACACCATATATTTT; j_call: TRBJ1-3; d_call: NA; clone_size: NA; v_call: TRBV30
cdr3_aa: CASSYGLAGGETQYF; cdr3_nt: TGTGCCAGCAGTTACGGACTAGCGGGGGGGGAGACCCAGTACTTC; j_call: TRBJ2-5; d_call: TRBD2; clone_size: NA; v_call: TRBV6-5
cdr3_aa: CAISESTGNSPLHF; cdr3_nt: TGTGCCATCAGTGAGTCGACGGGGAACTCACCCCTCCACTTT; j_call: TRBJ1-6; d_call: NA; clone_size: NA; v_call: TRBV10-3
cdr3_aa: CAWSPNTGTQYF; cdr3_nt: TGTGCCTGGAGTCCGAACACAGGGACCCAGTACTTC; j_call: TRBJ2-5; d_call: NA; clone_size: NA; v_call: TRBV30
cdr3_aa: CASSHRSAAEQYF; cdr3_nt: TGCGCCAGCAGTCATAGATCAGCGGCCGAGCAGTACTTC; j_call: TRBJ2-7; d_call: NA; clone_size: NA; v_call: TRBV23-1
cdr3_aa: CASSKKQNNEKLFF; cdr3_nt: TGTGCCAGCAGCAAGAAACAAAATAATGAAAAACTGTTTTTT; j_call: TRBJ1-4; d_call: NA; clone_size: NA; v_call: TRBV21-1